The 18 T cell receptor beta chains listed next were all sequenced from one sample in a study of beta chain features in type 1 diabetes. Of the isolated RNA, all was reverse transcribed, and so the sequenced material was expressed TCRB transcripts. The table came from immunoSEQ multiplex PCR; TCRdb's copy has only in-frame clones and leaves some out. This table holds around 160,000 clones, roughly 50% found once. Source material: Tregs from blood. The receptors were gathered from a man younger than 35 in good health.

The DNA for the CDR3 is TGTGCCAGCAGCCCTGAGTTGGTGCAGTTCTTC. It is translated as CASSPELVQFF. The chain uses TRBV7-8 and TRBJ2-1; D is unresolved. Germline assignment: CDR1 SGHVS and CDR2 FQNEAQ. The CDR3 runs to 11 residues. V dropped 5 bases and J dropped 12 bases, with 11 bases sitting between them.

This clone was counted a few times. The chain employs TRBV19 and TRBJ2-2, with D unclear. Trimming removed 6 bases at V and 0 bases at J, with 8 bases between. CDR3 length equals 14 residues. CDR1 and CDR2 from the germline V gene are LNHDA and SQIVND (reference sequence). Here the CDR3 reads CASSGYANTGELFF. The CDR3 DNA is TGTGCCAGTAGCGGTTACGCGAACACCGGGGAGCTGTTTTTT.

The chain uses TRBV6-1 and TRBJ2-7, with TRBD2 matching 8 bases. With V trimmed by 6 bases and J by 0 bases, 7 bases remained unmatched. Looked up from germline, CDR1 is MNHNS and CDR2 is SASEGT. The CDR3 is 15 residues long. CDR3 bases: TGTGCCAGCAGCGCCGGGACTAGGCCCTCCTACGAGCAGTACTTC. This translates into CASSAGTRPSYEQYF.

CDR3 in amino acids: CASSLDRGTGELFF. The CDR3 nucleotides read TGTGCCAGCAGCTTAGATAGGGGCACCGGGGAGCTGTTTTTT. This rearrangement joins TRBV7-2 to TRBJ2-2; tentative D call: TRBD1 (5 bases). Germline CDR1 SGHTA, CDR2 FQGNSA. Trimming removed 1 base from V and 4 bases from J, with 7 bases in between. The CDR3 loop spans 14 amino acids. The whole variable domain, remainder taken from reference TRBV7-2 and TRBJ2-2, is GAGVSQSPSNKVTEKGKDVELRCDPISGHTALYWYRQSLGQGLEFLIYFQGNSAPDKSGLPSDRFSAERTGGSVSTLTIQRTQQEDSAVYLCASSLDRGTGELFFGEGSRLTVL.

This chain links TRBV10-3 with TRBJ2-3; 13 bases are shared with TRBD2. The CDR3 totals 17 residues. V lost 0 bases to trimming and J lost 4 bases; unmatched junction nucleotides: 4. CDR1 and CDR2 (germline): ENHRY, SYGVKD. The CDR3 DNA is TGTGCCATCAGTGAGTCGGGACTAGCGGGATGGGCAGATACGCAGTATTTT. Translated, it gives CAISESGLAGWADTQYF.

This chain links TRBV4-2 with TRBJ2-1; 10 bases align to TRBD1. Germline values: CDR1 LGHNA, CDR2 YNFKEQ. V lost 4 bases, J lost 8 bases, and 5 bases stayed unmatched. This CDR3 contains 14 residues. In DNA, the CDR3 is TGTGCCAGCAGCCCGTCCGGGACAGGGGATGAGCAGTTCTTC. As protein: CASSPSGTGDEQFF.

This clone has just one count. V gene TRBV18 combines with J gene TRBJ1-4, with TRBD1 as a possible D gene (6 bases). CDR1 and CDR2 (germline): KGHSH, LQKENI. V shed 3 bases and J shed 7 bases, with 15 bases lying between them. This CDR3 has 15 amino acids. Here the CDR3 DNA reads TGTGCCAGCTCACCCACGGGGGGGCGTGTTGAAAAACTGTTTTTT. As protein: CASSPTGGRVEKLFF.

As DNA, the CDR3 is TGTGCCAGTAGTACCGGGACAGCCTTTGAAGCTTTCTTT. Translation gives CASSTGTAFEAFF. The chain uses TRBV19 and TRBJ1-1; 7 positions agree with TRBD1. Germline trimming cut 4 bases from V and 7 bases from J; bases unmatched to any gene: 6. The CDR3 totals 13 residues. Germline CDR1 reads LNHDA; CDR2 reads SQIVND (reference sequence).

In this sample, this clone turned up a few times. The J gene is TRBJ2-5, the V gene TRBV6-5; D might be TRBD2 (6 bases). V lost 2 bases to trimming and J lost 5 bases, with 9 bases between them. CDR1 is MNHEY and CDR2 is SVGAGI in the germline V gene. The CDR3 sequence is 13 residues long. The DNA of the CDR3 is TGTGCCAGCAGTTACGGGGGGTGGGAGACCCAGTACTTC. The encoded protein is CASSYGGWETQYF.

V usage is TRBV5-4 and J usage is TRBJ2-2, with 8 bases fitting TRBD2. CDR3 length: 15 residues. Germline CDR1 reads SGHNT; CDR2 reads YYREEE (reference sequence). Losses at the gene ends were 2 bases for V and 5 bases for J; bases not matched to a gene: 5. For the CDR3, the DNA is TGTGCCAGCAGCTTAAGATTAGCGGGGACCGGGGAGCTGTTTTTT. It yields the protein CASSLRLAGTGELFF.

This clone was detected only a few times. The rearrangement joins TRBV5-5 to TRBJ1-1, with D unclear. The CDR3 contains 14 residues. V lost 0 bases to trimming and J lost 1 base, with 7 bases between them. Germline V gene data show CDR1 as SGHKS and CDR2 as YYEKEE (reference sequence). CDR3 residues: CASSLGLSNTEAFF. The CDR3 DNA reads TGTGCCAGCAGCTTGGGACTGTCGAACACTGAAGCTTTCTTT.

This clone came up a few times. The chain uses TRBV7-9 and TRBJ1-1; 11 nucleotides agree with TRBD1. J gave up 4 bases and V 5 bases, and 6 bases lay outside the gene matches. From germline, CDR1 is SEHNR and CDR2 FQNEAQ (reference sequence). The CDR3 consists of 15 residues. The CDR3 protein is CASSRTGGGGTEAFF. CDR3 sequence (DNA): TGTGCCAGCAGCCGGACAGGGGGCGGGGGCACTGAAGCTTTCTTT.

The V call is TRBV19, the J call TRBJ2-7; 7 positions match TRBD1. With V trimmed by 5 bases and J by 1 base, 8 bases remained unmatched. This CDR3 is built from 15 residues. Per germline, CDR1 LNHDA and CDR2 SQIVND (reference sequence). The CDR3 spells CASSSGTERSYEQYF. The CDR3 bases are TGTGCCAGTAGTTCCGGGACAGAACGATCCTACGAGCAGTACTTC.

This chain connects TRBV19 to TRBJ2-1; 8 positions agree with TRBD1. The V segment lost 6 bases and the J segment 2 bases; nucleotides outside the gene matches: 3. From germline, CDR1 is LNHDA and CDR2 SQIVND (reference sequence). This CDR3 has 14 residues. CDR3 residues: CASRPDRAYNEQFF. CDR3 sequence (DNA): TGTGCCAGTAGGCCGGACAGGGCCTACAATGAGCAGTTCTTC.

The chain couples TRBV29-1 to TRBJ1-1; no definite D call. Trimming took 4 bases from V and 11 from J, leaving 14 bases between them. The CDR3 contains 11 residues. Germline V gene data show CDR1 as SQVTM and CDR2 as ANQGSEA. The CDR3, as DNA: TGCAGCGTTGGTCCCTCGAGGCGGGCTTTCTTT. It specifies CSVGPSRRAFF. The variable domain in full, completed from reference TRBV29-1 and TRBJ1-1, reads SAVISQKPSRDICQRGTSLTIQCQVDSQVTMMFWYRQQPGQSLTLIATANQGSEATYESGFVIDKFPISRPNLTFSTLTVSNMSPEDSSIYLCSVGPSRRAFFGQGTRLTVV.

This clone was observed a few times. The chain links TRBV5-6 to TRBJ1-2, with D perhaps TRBD1 (5 bases). V lost 4 bases and J 4 bases, leaving 23 bases between the germline ends. CDR3 size: 17 residues. Germline V CDR1 and CDR2: SGHDT, YYEEEE. The CDR3 loop reads CASSNMVGQLGGYGYTF. The DNA for the CDR3 is TGTGCCAGCAGCAACATGGTGGGGCAACTCGGCGGCTATGGCTACACCTTC.

This clone has only a few counts. The CDR3 nucleotides read TGTGCCAGCAGCTTAGGACTAGCGGGGAGCCAAGAGACCCAGTACTTC. Protein sequence: CASSLGLAGSQETQYF. This chain connects TRBV7-9 to TRBJ2-5; 11 nucleotides agree with TRBD2. The CDR3 contains 16 residues. The germline V gene encodes CDR1 SEHNR and CDR2 FQNEAQ (reference sequence). J lost 1 base, V lost 1 base, and 2 bases had no gene match. Combining the CDR3 with reference TRBV7-9 and TRBJ2-5 gives the whole variable domain DTGVSQNPRHKITKRGQNVTFRCDPISEHNRLYWYRQTLGQGPEFLTYFQNEAQLEKSRLLSDRFSAERPKGSFSTLEIQRTEQGDSAMYLCASSLGLAGSQETQYFGPGTRLLVL.

The chain has TRBV27 and TRBJ2-1, with 8 bases aligning to TRBD2. The J segment lost 0 bases and the V segment lost 6 bases, leaving 4 bases of the junction unmatched. This CDR3 has 15 amino acids. Per germline, CDR1 MNHEY and CDR2 SMNVEV (reference sequence). CDR3: CASRFSGVSYNEQFF. The CDR3 coding sequence is TGTGCCAGCAGGTTTAGCGGGGTCTCCTACAATGAGCAGTTCTTC.